These T cell receptor beta chains were read from a single sample in a study of blood T cell repertoires in COVID-19. TCRdb's table, derived via immunoSEQ multiplex PCR, lists solely in-frame clones and lacks some. The sample lists roughly 300,000 clones; approximately 84% were seen once. The sample comprised peripheral blood. All receptors come from a human donor with COVID-19, enrolled during active disease. The donor label of this sample is uncertain. Each CDR3 is given with its conserved first and last residue. The D gene is left open where the match is weak. Not all rows give a size; the values are once, few, many and, for expanded clones, a class.

size | J | D | V | CDR3 | DNA
. | TRBJ2-1 | TRBD1 | TRBV6-6 | CASSPGQGFNEQFF | TGTGCCAGCAGCCCGGGACAGGGTTTCAATGAGCAGTTCTTC
. | TRBJ1-3 | TRBD1 | TRBV2 | CASSERQGDGNTIYF | TGTGCCAGCAGTGAACGGCAGGGGGACGGAAACACCATATATTTT
. | TRBJ2-5 | TRBD1 | TRBV5-1 | CASSLEQGGQETQYF | TGCGCCAGCAGCCTGGAACAGGGGGGCCAAGAGACCCAGTACTTC
. | TRBJ2-3 | TRBD1 | TRBV19 | CASTNPRDRVSTDTQYF | TGTGCCAGTACCAATCCCCGGGACAGGGTATCCACAGATACGCAGTATTTT
. | TRBJ2-3 | . | TRBV5-1 | CASSKKLIGDSDTQYF | TGCGCCAGCAGTAAGAAGTTGATAGGGGACTCAGATACGCAGTATTTT
. | TRBJ1-1 | TRBD1 | TRBV7-9 | CASSLGTGRKAFF | TGTGCCAGCAGCTTAGGGACAGGGCGGAAAGCTTTCTTT
. | TRBJ1-6 | . | TRBV6-1 | CASSEGGEGLGRSPLHF | TGTGCCAGCAGTGAAGGGGGAGAGGGTCTTGGTCGGTCACCCCTCCACTTT
. | TRBJ2-5 | . | TRBV28 | CASRRVGDGEETQYF | TGTGCCAGCAGAAGGGTAGGGGATGGGGAAGAGACCCAGTACTTC
few | TRBJ2-7 | . | TRBV29-1 | CSVGNSSYEQYF | TGCAGCGTTGGGAACAGCTCCTACGAGCAGTACTTC
. | TRBJ2-1 | TRBD2 | TRBV27 | CASSLLAGVTYNEQFF | TGTGCCAGCAGTTTATTGGCGGGAGTTACCTACAATGAGCAGTTCTTC
. | TRBJ2-3 | TRBD2 | TRBV7-7 | CASSLRLASDTQYF | TGTGCTAGCAGCTTGAGACTAGCGTCAGATACGCAGTATTTT
. | TRBJ1-4 | . | TRBV10-2 | CASSEKWPNEKLFF | TGCGCCAGCAGTGAGAAATGGCCTAATGAAAAACTGTTTTTT
. | TRBJ2-7 | TRBD1 | TRBV7-2 | CASSLITGQGWEQYF | TGTGCCAGCAGCTTAATTACGGGACAGGGATGGGAGCAGTACTTC
. | TRBJ2-5 | TRBD2 | TRBV24-1 | CATSLGLAGGETQYF | TGTGCCACCAGCCTAGGGCTAGCGGGAGGAGAGACCCAGTACTTC
. | TRBJ2-7 | TRBD2 | TRBV7-2 | CASSSVAGVTYEQYF | TGTGCCAGCAGCTCAGTAGCGGGAGTAACCTACGAGCAGTACTTC
once | TRBJ1-4 | . | TRBV11-1 | CASSSPPNEKLFF | TGTGCCAGCAGCTCCCCTCCGAATGAAAAACTGTTTTTT
. | TRBJ2-5 | TRBD2 | TRBV18 | CASSPLPSSGRGETQYF | TGTGCCAGCTCACCACTGCCTTCGAGCGGGAGAGGAGAGACCCAGTACTTC
. | TRBJ2-6 | . | TRBV6-5 | CASSSQGSGANVLTF | TGTGCCAGCAGTTCACAGGGCTCTGGGGCCAACGTCCTGACTTTC
. | TRBJ2-7 | . | TRBV7-2 | CASSLLAGEEYF | TGTGCCAGCAGCTTACTGGCCGGTGAGGAGTACTTC
once | TRBJ2-1 | TRBD2 | TRBV2 | CASSAGLASDEQFF | TGTGCCAGCAGTGCTGGACTAGCGAGTGATGAGCAGTTCTTC
. | TRBJ2-5 | TRBD2 | TRBV6-6 | CASSYPSAGGRETQYF | TGTGCCAGCAGTTACCCGTCAGCGGGAGGGCGAGAGACCCAGTACTTC
. | TRBJ2-3 | TRBD1 | TRBV7-3 | CASSPRTGGYSDTQYF | TGTGCCAGCAGCCCCCGGACAGGGGGCTATTCAGATACGCAGTATTTT
. | TRBJ2-7 | . | TRBV2 | CASSESRVPSYEQYF | TGTGCCAGCAGTGAAAGTCGGGTCCCGTCCTACGAGCAGTACTTC
. | TRBJ1-1 | . | TRBV7-9 | CASSLAARSASGAFF | TGTGCCAGCAGCTTAGCTGCCAGGTCTGCCTCAGGAGCTTTCTTT